A single T cell receptor (beta chain) is shown here with its context. Its matching antigen is unknown. For TCR beta, libraries came from iRepertoire HTBI primers and Arm-PCR of CDR3 regions. TCRdb reanalysed the multiplex PCR reads using MiXCR and keeps one entry per CDR3 protein. The repertoire holds some 600,000 distinct CDR3 sequences, with 15% to 20% as singletons. This sample was included in a study of regulatory T cells in long-lasting Graves disease. Study findings and constraints: The persistent group shared 2,500 to 3,000 public clonotypes, more than the approximately 1,000 shared by new patients.

Time point: newly diagnosed GD, antithyroid drugs for less than 3 months. From PBMCs, RNA was extracted and then used to make the TCR library. Recruitment took place at an endocrinology department in Xi'an, China. Trimming cost V 1 base and J 4 bases; bases outside gene matches: 9. This CDR3 region has 18 residues. Germline V gives CDR1 MGHRA, CDR2 YSYEKL. These data also formed part of another study, on T cells in Graves' hyperthyroidism and ophthalmopathy.

The chain recombines TRBV4-1 with TRBJ2-1; 11 bases are shared with TRBD2. This sample comprised peripheral blood mononuclear cells (PBMCs), obtained at new diagnosis, from a patient treated with antithyroid drugs. This TCR came from a man younger than 30 with Graves disease. The CDR3 protein is CASSQVVLAGVGYNEQFF. The CDR3 DNA follows: TGCGCCAGCAGCCAAGTGGTACTAGCGGGAGTGGGTTACAATGAGCAGTTCTTC.